A single sample gave rise to the 18 T cell receptor beta chains below, sequenced in a study of regulatory T cells in long-lasting Graves disease. Time point meaning: newly diagnosed GD, antithyroid drugs for less than 3 months. Extracted PBMC RNA gave rise to the TCR library. For TCR beta, libraries came from iRepertoire HTBI primers and Arm-PCR of CDR3 regions. TCRdb reprocessed the multiplex PCR reads via MiXCR and lists one record per CDR3 protein. Of fewer than 350,000 distinct CDR3 sequences listed, 18% are singletons. Sample: peripheral blood mononuclear cells (PBMCs), taken at new diagnosis, from a patient treated with antithyroid drugs. The receptor set was obtained from a female donor with Graves disease.

At least ten counts were recorded for this clonotype. V is TRBV28 and J is TRBJ1-4; TRBD1 aligns across 9 bases. Germline V gene lookup returns CDR1 MDHEN and CDR2 SYDVKM. V shed 8 bases, J shed 7 bases, and the junction held 5 bases outside the gene matches. There are 13 residues in the CDR3. CDR3 residues: CASLTGGSEKLFF. CDR3 nucleotide sequence: TGTGCCAGCCTGACAGGGGGTAGTGAAAAACTGTTTTTT.

This clonotype ranks as medium-sized. V gene TRBV7-6 combines with J gene TRBJ2-7, with 7 bases matching TRBD2. V lost 4 bases and J lost 6; bases outside the gene matches: 0. This CDR3 is built from 11 residues. Germline lookup yields CDR1 SGHVS and CDR2 FNYEAQ. CDR3 sequence (DNA): TGTGCCAGCAGCTCGGGGGGCGAGCAGTACTTC. This translates into CASSSGGEQYF.

As concerns this clonotype: This likely came from a read error, as a far larger clone is one base away. CDR3 coding DNA: TGTGCCAGCATCAGGGGTTGGGACAATGAGCAGTACTTC. It translates to CASIRGWDNEQYF. The rearrangement links TRBV2 to TRBJ2-5; possibly TRBD1 for D (6 bases). Looked up from germline, CDR1 is SNHLY and CDR2 is FYNNEI. V was shortened by 7 bases and J by 11 bases, with 20 bases between the two germline ends. This CDR3 contains 13 residues.

This clonotype was detected ten times or more. At one boundary the junction diverges from the germline segment, which might be a read error. V gene TRBV20-1 combines with J gene TRBJ2-7; a possible D gene is TRBD1 (7 bases). This CDR3 region has 13 residues. Germline V gene lookup returns CDR1 DFQATT and CDR2 SNEGSKA (reference sequence). Here the CDR3 reads CSASDRDSDEQYF. For the CDR3, the DNA is TGCAGTGCTAGTGACAGGGACTCCGACGAGCAGTACTTC.

V and J are TRBV24-1 and TRBJ2-1; a weak D match, TRBD2 (5 bases). Trimming cost V 3 bases and J 4 bases, with 15 bases left between them. The CDR3 runs to 16 residues. Germline V gives CDR1 KGHDR, CDR2 SFDVKD. CDR3 bases: TGTGCCACCAGTGATGTGGCGGGCAATACGTACAATGAGCAGTTCTTC. Its protein is CATSDVAGNTYNEQFF.

This clonotype appeared many times. The junction does not match germline at one end; this may be a read error. Written as DNA, the CDR3 is TGTGCCAGCAGCCTGTGGACGGTGGGGGATAATGAAAAACTGTTTTTT. Amino acids: CASSLWTVGDNEKLFF. The rearrangement joins TRBV5-1 to TRBJ1-4; perhaps TRBD1 as D (5 bases). Germline lookup yields CDR1 SGHRS and CDR2 YFSETQ. There are 16 residues in the CDR3. The full variable domain, completed using reference TRBV5-1 and TRBJ1-4, is KAGVTQTPRYLIKTRGQQVTLSCSPISGHRSVSWYQQTPGQGLQFLFEYFSETQRNKGNFPGRFSGRQFSNSRSEMNVSTLELGDSALYLCASSLWTVGDNEKLFFGSGTQLSVL.

The table lists this clonotype with many counts. The chain is built from TRBV29-1 and TRBJ2-1; D call uncertain. V was shortened by 6 bases and J by 9 bases, with 9 bases between the two germline ends. CDR3 length equals 10 residues. Germline lookup yields CDR1 SQVTM and CDR2 ANQGSEA. CDR3 sequence reads: CSVEQVEQFF. Written as DNA, the CDR3 is TGCAGCGTGGAACAAGTTGAGCAGTTCTTC.

In this sample, this clonotype turned up a few times. This CDR3 is CASSLSASTGDGELFF. The CDR3 coding sequence is TGCGCCAGCAGCTTGTCCGCCTCGACAGGGGACGGGGAGCTGTTTTTT. The chain combines TRBV5-1 with TRBJ2-2, with TRBD1 identical over 8 bases. Germline V gene lookup returns CDR1 SGHRS and CDR2 YFSETQ. The CDR3 spans 16 residues. V shed 1 base, J shed 7 bases, and the junction held 9 bases outside the gene matches.

J is TRBJ1-5 and V is TRBV7-8, with 7 nucleotides matching TRBD1. Germline values: CDR1 SGHVS, CDR2 FQNEAQ. The junction had 11 bases not matched to a gene; V was cut back by 6 bases and J by 9 bases. This CDR3 region has 14 residues. The CDR3 DNA sequence: TGTGCCAGCAGTCCCAGGGGGGGGTTCGGGCCCCAGCATTTT. Amino acids: CASSPRGGFGPQHF.

This clonotype has at least ten counts. The chain employs TRBV11-3 and TRBJ2-1, with D perhaps being TRBD1 or TRBD2 (5 bases each). Deletions cut 10 bases from V and 7 bases from J, with 20 bases between. Germline-derived CDR1 and CDR2 are SGHNT and YENEEA. The CDR3 sequence is 14 residues long. CDR3 DNA sequence: TGTGCCATCCGCCAGGGAGTTCTAGGTAATGAGCAGTTCTTC. Its translation: CAIRQGVLGNEQFF.

This clonotype was seen ten or more times. The gene calls are TRBV6-5 and TRBJ2-1; 7 bases line up with TRBD1. The CDR3 has 15 residues. Germline lookup yields CDR1 MNHEY and CDR2 SVGAGI. V gave up 0 bases and J gave up 6 bases; unmatched junction bases: 5. CDR3 loop: CASSYSTGTGNEQFF. The CDR3 nucleotides are TGTGCCAGCAGTTACTCGACAGGGACGGGCAATGAGCAGTTCTTC.

Many counts were recorded for this clonotype. V usage is TRBV12-3 or TRBV12-4 and J usage is TRBJ1-1, with a weak D call TRBD1 (6 bases). Trimming took off 5 bases at V and 2 bases at J, with 12 bases between the two ends. The length of the CDR3 is 14 residues. The CDR3 coding sequence is TGTGCCAGCAGTCACCAGGGGCATAACACTGAAGCTTTCTTT. Encoded protein: CASSHQGHNTEAFF.

This clonotype has a count of ten or more. This sequence joins TRBV2 and TRBJ1-5; unclear D gene. CDR1 SNHLY and CDR2 FYNNEI come from the germline V gene. This CDR3 region has 13 residues. Trimming removed 5 bases at V and 1 base at J, with 6 bases between. This CDR3 is CASSSESNQPQHF. DNA of the CDR3: TGTGCCAGCAGTTCTGAGAGCAATCAGCCCCAGCATTTT.

The CDR3 coding sequence is TGCAGTGCTGACTACCAGGGCCAAGAGACCCAGTACTTC. This translates into CSADYQGQETQYF. The chain joins TRBV20-1 to TRBJ2-5; TRBD1 or TRBD2 may be the D gene (5 bases each). Germline V lookup: CDR1 DFQATT, CDR2 SNEGSKA (reference sequence). Trimming took 5 bases from V and 1 from J, leaving 11 bases between them. This CDR3 has 13 residues.

This clonotype was detected ten times or more. The chain couples TRBV2 to TRBJ1-6, with D perhaps TRBD1 (5 bases). V was trimmed by 7 bases and J by 14 bases, leaving 15 bases between them. The CDR3 has 12 amino acids. Germline V gene lookup returns CDR1 SNHLY and CDR2 FYNNEI. The CDR3, as DNA: TGTGCCAGCACGAGGGGCGCCGCGGCCCTCCACTTT. Translated, it gives CASTRGAAALHF.

This clonotype was picked up a small number of times. This chain joins TRBV20-1 and TRBJ2-1; 8 nucleotides align to TRBD2. V was pared by 5 bases and J by 13 bases, with 7 bases of the junction left unmatched. This CDR3 has 11 amino acids. Germline V gene sequence: CDR1 DFQATT, CDR2 SNEGSKA (reference sequence). The CDR3 loop is CSARGGAPQFF. DNA of the CDR3: TGCAGTGCTCGGGGGGGGGCCCCCCAGTTCTTC.

Comment on this clonotype: The DNA is omitted, as the CDR3 cannot be located on it reliably, and the CDR3 follows TCRdb's listing. This chain links TRBV9 with TRBJ1-2; the table gives TRBD1 as D, unverified against the DNA. Inclusive of both ends, the CDR3 amounts to 24 amino acids. CDR1 and CDR2 from the germline V gene are SGDLS and YYNGEE. CDR3 sequence: CASSGQGEGYNEQFFGPGEHGYTF.

This clonotype was picked up a small number of times. It may be a read error: a sequence one base away is much more abundant. This chain links TRBV6-2 or TRBV6-3 with TRBJ2-1; 11 bases fit TRBD2. CDR1 and CDR2 (germline): MNHEY, SVGEGT. This CDR3 is 15 amino acids long. The CDR3 sequence is CAGRPLAGGRDEQFF. The DNA for the CDR3 is TGTGCCGGCAGGCCCCTAGCGGGAGGCCGCGATGAGCAGTTCTTC.